The TCR beta chain described here comes from a study of OX40 agonist ivuxolimab in advanced cancers. Study summary: Those treated in dose escalation had hepatocellular carcinoma, melanoma, renal cell cancer or head and neck cancer.

The V gene's germline CDR1 is SGHVS and CDR2 FNYEAQ. This CDR3 is 17 amino acids long. Trimming took 2 bases from V and 9 from J; bases not matched to a gene: 11. A word on this clone: Its antigen is as yet unknown.

Broader study findings: Relatively little clonal expansion, among the lowest observed, appeared in partial responders at 0.1-3.0 mg/kg. Expanded peripheral T-cell antigen specificity went undetermined.

Method: immunoSEQ multiplex PCR; TCRdb's copy keeps in-frame clones and lacks some. This table has about 96,000 clones, 90% appearing once. The chain links TRBV7-6 to TRBJ2-1; 12 bases are shared with TRBD2. The source material was CD4+ or CD8+ T cells sorted from blood, sampled in a trial of the OX40 agonist ivuxolimab. This sequence originates from an adult with an advanced solid tumor such as melanoma, head and neck, liver or kidney cancer. The CDR3 loop reads CASSLSATSGSGGEQFF. CDR3 sequence (DNA): TGTGCCAGCAGCTTATCAGCGACTAGCGGGAGCGGGGGTGAGCAGTTCTTC.